The table lists the clone carrying this T cell receptor (beta chain) with a few counts. What it binds is not known. With a duration under 2 months, the hyperthyroidism was newly diagnosed in patients aged 18 to 65. Those patients with uncontrolled infection, other autoimmune disease, pregnancy or lactation were excluded. Orbital computed tomography and thyroid ultrasound, together with serum TRAb and thyroxine and clinical symptoms, were used for diagnoses. Per germline, CDR1 SEHNR and CDR2 FQNEAQ (reference sequence). The CDR3 extends over 13 amino acids. V lost 4 bases to trimming and J lost 7 bases, with 13 bases between them. The data are from a study of T cells in Graves' hyperthyroidism and ophthalmopathy. Overall study findings and caveats: Most clonotypes expanded in the thyroid (above 0.001) were also present in blood.

Using RNA transcripts as the source, TCR beta CDR3 regions were amplified. HTBI primers were employed in a first-round RT-PCR of the TCR CDR3. TCRdb itself ran the multiplex PCR reads through MiXCR, one entry per CDR3 protein. The sample includes 300,000 to 450,000 distinct CDR3 sequences, 13% of them seen just once. The sequence derives from a young woman with Graves' hyperthyroidism. Sequencing was carried out using blood. The chain couples TRBV7-9 to TRBJ1-2; no clear D. This CDR3 is CASSSSVGFGYTF. CDR3 sequence (DNA): TGTGCCAGCAGCTCCTCTGTTGGTTTTGGCTACACCTTC.